A single sample is the source of the 2 T cell receptor beta chains below, sequenced in a study of long-term antiretroviral therapy in people with HIV. Version v3.0 of the immunoSEQ assay was performed at survey level. The table came from immunoSEQ multiplex PCR; TCRdb's copy has only in-frame clones and leaves some out. The top ten clones hold 8.5% to 9.5% of a sample with about 17,000 clones, 81% of them seen once. The specimen comprised unsorted PBMCs, sampled 0.3 years after starting antiretroviral therapy. The receptors here all came from a man aged 18 to 29 with HIV.

V is TRBV9 and J is TRBJ2-3; a weak D match, TRBD1 (5 bases). Germline CDR1 SGDLS, CDR2 YYNGEE. V lost 7 bases to trimming and J lost 2 bases, with 14 bases between them. The CDR3 has 14 residues. The CDR3 nucleotides are TGTGCCAGCGCGGCGGCAGGGATCACAGATACGCAGTATTTT. Its protein product is CASAAAGITDTQYF.

This sequence joins TRBV6-6 and TRBJ1-2; perhaps TRBD1 as D (5 bases). The length of the CDR3 is 14 residues. CDR1 is MNHNY and CDR2 is SVGAGI in the germline V gene (reference sequence). Trimming cost V 4 bases and J 8 bases, with 17 bases left between them. CDR3 sequence reads: CASSLPVKGNGYTF. For the CDR3, the DNA is TGTGCCAGCAGTTTACCGGTCAAGGGGAACGGCTACACCTTC.